These T cell receptor beta chains were read from a single sample in a study of cytomegalovirus exposure and HLA in healthy donors. Only in-frame clones appear in the TCRdb table, and some are missing; sequencing was by immunoSEQ multiplex PCR. The top ten clones hold over 5.5% of a sample with more than 150,000 clones, around 84% of them seen once. The material sequenced was PBMCs. These receptors all stem from a man between 18 and 35 years old in good health and CMV-seropositive. CDR3s include the opening cysteine and the closing phenylalanine or tryptophan. A D gene is named only where the DNA matches it firmly. The size entry is marked missing in some rows and otherwise reads once, few, many or a size class.

once,TRBV21-1,TRBJ2-3,NA,TGTGCCAGCACCGTCGGAGGGCTAGAGGCGCAGTATTTT,CASTVGGLEAQYF
once,TRBV28,TRBJ2-5,NA,TGTGCCAGCAAGGGTAGCGGCATCCAAGAGACCCAGTACTTC,CASKGSGIQETQYF
NA,TRBV7-3,TRBJ2-5,NA,TGTGCCAGCAGCCCCCTTACGCGGGTACAAGAGACCCAGTACTTC,CASSPLTRVQETQYF
NA,TRBV2,TRBJ2-7,TRBD2,TGTGCCAGTCTCGGGGAGGGGAACGCGACAAATTACGAGCAGTACTTC,CASLGEGNATNYEQYF
NA,TRBV29-1,TRBJ2-5,NA,TGCAGCGTCCCCGGGGCCCGGGGGGAGACCCAGTACTTC,CSVPGARGETQYF
NA,TRBV4-2,TRBJ2-5,NA,TGTGCCAGCAGCGGGGCACTCGATGGCCCCCAAGAGACCCAGTACTTC,CASSGALDGPQETQYF
NA,TRBV11-2,TRBJ2-1,TRBD2,TGTGCCAGCAGCTACATAGCGGGTCAGTACAATGAGCAGTTCTTC,CASSYIAGQYNEQFF
NA,TRBV6-5,TRBJ2-7,TRBD2,TGTGCCAGCCATGCGAATGGCGGGAGCTACGAGCAGTACTTC,CASHANGGSYEQYF
NA,TRBV6-5,TRBJ1-2,NA,TGTGCCAGCAGCCGGGGGTCTGGCACCCATGGCTACACCTTC,CASSRGSGTHGYTF
once,TRBV30,TRBJ2-2,NA,TGTGCCTGGAGTGTAACGGTAACCGGGGAGCTGTTTTTT,CAWSVTVTGELFF
NA,TRBV30,TRBJ2-5,TRBD2,TGTGCCTGGGGGCCGGGACTAGGCCAAGAGACCCAGTACTTC,CAWGPGLGQETQYF
NA,TRBV4-1,TRBJ2-3,NA,TGCGCCAGCAGCCTCGGGGGTGAGGGAGCGCAAAGTCATACGCAGTATTTT,CASSLGGEGAQSHTQYF
NA,TRBV11-2,TRBJ2-7,TRBD2,TGTGCCAGCAGCCGGGGACTAGCGGGCAACTACGAGCAGTACTTC,CASSRGLAGNYEQYF
NA,TRBV9,TRBJ2-3,NA,TGTGCCAGCAGCCCGAGGACGGTAGCGGATAGCACAGATACGCAGTATTTT,CASSPRTVADSTDTQYF
NA,TRBV5-1,TRBJ2-1,NA,TGCGCCAGCAGCACCCTGACGTCATGGTATGAGGCTTTTTACAATGAGCAGTTCTTC,CASSTLTSWYEAFYNEQFF
NA,TRBV7-8,TRBJ1-2,TRBD1,TGTGCCAGCAGCAACCGGACAGGGAACTATGGCTACACCTTC,CASSNRTGNYGYTF